This T cell receptor beta chain was identified in a study of blood T cell repertoires in COVID-19. Study-level information: Nucleic acid was either cDNA or gDNA, and it came from T cells, B-cell-depleted T cells, or PBMCs.

Participants spanned ages about 18 to 90 years and resided in about two dozen US areas. Categorization into cohorts depended on clinical history that participants reported. In the original workflow: Reference gene primers were amplified, and this amplification served to estimate nucleated cell counts. Sequencing was performed with immunoSEQ multiplex PCR; in TCRdb, only in-frame clones are kept and a portion is missing. Clone size and the V and J calls come from that table; the DNA yielded D and trimming. The sample includes approximately 490,000 clones, around 85% of them seen just once. The germline CDR1 and CDR2 sequences are SGHNT and YENEEA. Deletions cut 3 bases from V and 5 bases from J, with 14 bases between. The CDR3 spans 14 residues.

V gene TRBV11-3 combines with J gene TRBJ2-7; a weak D match, TRBD1 (6 bases). The sample was PBMCs or T cells enriched from blood (not recorded which). The sequence was collected from a woman in her sixties or seventies who had recovered from COVID-19. The CDR3 loop is CASSFQGRFHEQYF. The DNA of the CDR3 is TGTGCCAGCAGCTTTCAGGGGCGCTTCCACGAGCAGTACTTC. The full variable domain, rest sourced from reference TRBV11-3 and TRBJ2-7, is EAGVVQSPRYKIIEKKQPVAFWCNPISGHNTLYWYLQNLGQGPELLIRYENEEAVDDSQLPKDRFSAERLKGVDSTLKIQPAELGDSAVYLCASSFQGRFHEQYFGPGTRLTVT.